This T cell receptor beta chain is drawn from a study of radiotherapy plus CTLA-4 blockade in lung cancer. The germline V gene has CDR1 KGHSH and CDR2 LQKENI. The V gene lost 3 bases and the J gene lost 3 bases, with 6 bases spanning the gap. The CDR3 totals 13 residues. The assay was immunoSEQ multiplex PCR, and TCRdb's table has in-frame clones only and misses some. This table holds 30,000 to 50,000 clones, about four fifths found once. J is TRBJ1-5 and V is TRBV18; D remains unclear. This TCR came from a human donor with non-small cell lung cancer that progressed on radiotherapy plus ipilimumab. Sequenced here: peripheral blood, sampled from a patient treated with radiotherapy plus ipilimumab. This CDR3 is CASSPTDNQPQHF. For the CDR3, the DNA is TGTGCCAGCTCACCCACAGACAATCAGCCCCAGCATTTT.